The clone carrying this TCR beta chain appeared a single time. Here immunoSEQ multiplex PCR was the method, and the copy in TCRdb shows in-frame clones only, minus some. This sample has roughly 200,000 clones, with 85% found just once. The sample belongs to a study of blood T cell repertoires in COVID-19. Between the trimmed V and J ends, which lost 5 bases and 4 bases, there was a span of 14 bases. Looked up from germline, CDR1 is MNHEY and CDR2 is SMNVEV (reference sequence). The CDR3 is made up of 14 amino acids. Sequenced: peripheral blood. The genes are TRBV27 and TRBJ1-1; D unclear. The sequence was collected from a woman older than 75 with acute or convalescent COVID-19. CDR3 nucleotides: TGTGCCAGCAGTCCCCTGGGAGGGAGCACTGAAGCTTTCTTT. Its protein is CASSPLGGSTEAFF.